This entry lists 10 T cell receptor beta chains sequenced from one sample in a study of blood T cell repertoires in COVID-19. Data came from immunoSEQ multiplex PCR; TCRdb stores just in-frame clones and leaves some out. Among approximately 70,000 clones, 79% were seen once, and the ten largest hold about a quarter. The sequenced sample was peripheral blood. These receptors were collected from a man aged 60-69 years with active or convalescent COVID-19.

This sequence joins TRBV7-9 and TRBJ1-3; TRBD1 aligns across 9 bases. V shed 4 bases and J 0 bases; nucleotides not matched to a gene: 4. The CDR3 length is 16 residues. Germline V gene data show CDR1 as SEHNR and CDR2 as FQNEAQ (reference sequence). The CDR3 here is CASSSWTGDSGNTIYF. The CDR3 DNA reads as TGTGCCAGCAGCTCGTGGACAGGGGACTCTGGAAACACCATATATTTT.

This chain connects TRBV5-1 to TRBJ2-1; 7 positions agree with TRBD1. The V and J ends lost 5 bases and 2 bases, in that order; junction bases with no gene match: 13. This CDR3 has 17 residues. Germline V gives CDR1 SGHRS, CDR2 YFSETQ. Written as DNA, the CDR3 is TGCGCCAGCAGAGGGGGCATCGCCCGACAAGCCTACAATGAGCAGTTCTTC. Amino acid sequence: CASRGGIARQAYNEQFF.

This clone was found a few times. This rearrangement joins TRBV7-6 to TRBJ1-6, with 9 bases matching TRBD1. Trimming cost V 5 bases and J 8 bases; bases outside gene matches: 10. Germline values: CDR1 SGHVS, CDR2 FNYEAQ. The CDR3 totals 16 residues. The CDR3 nucleotides are TGTGCCAGCAGCCTAGACGGACAGGGGAGGGATTCACCCCTCCACTTT. Residues: CASSLDGQGRDSPLHF.

The gene calls are TRBV6-5 and TRBJ2-2; maybe TRBD1 (5 bases). Trimming shortened V by 5 bases and J by 3 bases, and 10 bases separated the two germline ends. This CDR3 spans 14 amino acids. CDR1 and CDR2 (germline): MNHEY, SVGAGI. For the CDR3, the DNA is TGTGCCAGCAGTCACAGGATGGACACCGGGGAGCTGTTTTTT. Amino acids: CASSHRMDTGELFF.

V gene TRBV10-1 combines with J gene TRBJ2-1; the D gene is possibly TRBD1 (7 bases). Trimming removed 3 bases at V and 2 bases at J, with 17 bases between. CDR1 WNHNN and CDR2 SYGVQD come from the germline V gene (reference sequence). CDR3 length: 17 residues. The CDR3 DNA reads as TGCGCCAGCAGTGACGGAGGGGGCCAGCCAGCCTACAATGAGCAGTTCTTC. Translating gives CASSDGGGQPAYNEQFF.

The CDR3: CASSLEASQGGGYTF. As DNA, the CDR3 is TGTGCCAGCAGCTTAGAGGCGTCCCAGGGGGGCGGCTACACCTTC. This rearrangement joins TRBV7-3 to TRBJ1-2, with 7 bases fitting TRBD1. The CDR3 consists of 15 residues. The ends lost 2 bases at V and 8 bases at J; junction bases unmatched: 11. Germline V gene lookup returns CDR1 SGHTA and CDR2 FQGTGA. Using reference TRBV7-3 and TRBJ1-2 for the parts outside the CDR3, the full variable domain is GAGVSQTPSNKVTEKGKYVELRCDPISGHTALYWYRQSLGQGPEFLIYFQGTGAADDSGLPNDRFFAVRPEGSVSTLKIQRTERGDSAVYLCASSLEASQGGGYTFGSGTRLTVV.

The chain is built from TRBV20-1 and TRBJ1-2; D not certain. The V end lost 1 base, the J end lost 6 bases, and 3 bases lay between the germline ends. The length of the CDR3 is 10 residues. CDR1 is DFQATT and CDR2 is SNEGSKA in the germline V gene (reference sequence). This CDR3 reads CSARGDGYTF. The CDR3 DNA sequence: TGCAGTGCTAGAGGAGATGGCTACACCTTC.

The J gene is TRBJ2-7, the V gene TRBV11-3, with 8 bases identical to TRBD1. This CDR3 comprises 15 residues. CDR1 SGHNT and CDR2 YENEEA come from the germline V gene. V lost 1 base, J lost 0 bases, and 2 bases stayed unmatched. The CDR3 loop reads CASSLAGQDSYEQYF. The CDR3 coding sequence is TGTGCCAGCAGCTTAGCGGGACAGGACTCCTACGAGCAGTACTTC. Combining the CDR3 with reference TRBV11-3 and TRBJ2-7 gives the whole variable domain EAGVVQSPRYKIIEKKQPVAFWCNPISGHNTLYWYLQNLGQGPELLIRYENEEAVDDSQLPKDRFSAERLKGVDSTLKIQPAELGDSAVYLCASSLAGQDSYEQYFGPGTRLTVT.

V and J are TRBV12-1 and TRBJ1-2; the DNA was not compared with TRBD1, the D call given in the table. TRBV12-1 represents a pseudogene. There are 15 residues in the CDR3. The chain's CDR3 is CASRLPVGQIKGYTF. CDR3 DNA: TGTGCCAGCAGGCTCCCCGTCGGACAGATTAAAGGCTACACCTTC.

The genes are TRBV19 and TRBJ2-2; D possibly corresponds to TRBD2 (7 bases). From germline, CDR1 is LNHDA and CDR2 SQIVND (reference sequence). The CDR3 runs 14 residues. Trimming shortened V by 11 bases and J by 5 bases, and 18 bases separated the two germline ends. The CDR3 spells CAGRDTGRTGELFF. In nucleotides, the CDR3 is TGTGCCGGGAGGGACACCGGTAGGACCGGGGAGCTGTTTTTT.